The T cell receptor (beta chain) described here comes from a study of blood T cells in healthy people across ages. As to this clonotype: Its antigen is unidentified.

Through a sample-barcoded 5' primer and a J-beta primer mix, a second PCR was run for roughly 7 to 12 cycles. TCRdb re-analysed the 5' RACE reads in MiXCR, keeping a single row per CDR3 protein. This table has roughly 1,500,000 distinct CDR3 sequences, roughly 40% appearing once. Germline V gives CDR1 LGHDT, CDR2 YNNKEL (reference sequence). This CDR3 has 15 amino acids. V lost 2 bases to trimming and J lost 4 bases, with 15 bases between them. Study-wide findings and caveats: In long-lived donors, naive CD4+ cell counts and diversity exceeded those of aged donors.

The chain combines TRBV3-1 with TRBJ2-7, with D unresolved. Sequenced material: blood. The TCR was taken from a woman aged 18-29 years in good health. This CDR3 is CASSQRSDGIYEQYF. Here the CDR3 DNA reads TGTGCCAGCAGCCAAAGGAGCGATGGGATTTACGAGCAGTACTTC.